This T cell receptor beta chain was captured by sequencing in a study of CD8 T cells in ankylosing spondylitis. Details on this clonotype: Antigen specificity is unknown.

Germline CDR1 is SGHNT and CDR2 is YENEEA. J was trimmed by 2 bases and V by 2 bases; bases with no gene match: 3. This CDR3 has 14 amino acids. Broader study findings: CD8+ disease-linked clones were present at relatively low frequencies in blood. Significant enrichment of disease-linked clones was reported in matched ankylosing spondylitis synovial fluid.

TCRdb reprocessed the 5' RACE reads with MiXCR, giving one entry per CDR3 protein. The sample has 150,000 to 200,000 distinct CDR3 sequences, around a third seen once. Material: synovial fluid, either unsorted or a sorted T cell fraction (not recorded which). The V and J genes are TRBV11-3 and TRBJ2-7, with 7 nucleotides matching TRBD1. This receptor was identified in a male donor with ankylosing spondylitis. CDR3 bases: TGTGCCAGCAGCTTAAGAGGGGGCCCCTACGAGCAGTACTTC. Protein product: CASSLRGGPYEQYF.